The TCR beta chain described here comes from a study of blood T cell repertoires in COVID-19. Background on the study: The study drew acute and convalescent COVID-19 samples from the United States, Italy and Spain. T cells, B-cell-depleted T cells, or PBMCs supplied cDNA or gDNA.

Per the original data handling: Amplification with reference gene primers provided the estimates of nucleated cell counts. Measured with immunoSEQ multiplex PCR; TCRdb has only the in-frame clones, and not every one. V, J and clone size reflect that table, while D and trimming were determined from the DNA. The sample lists approximately 24,000 clones; 70% to 90% were seen once. This CDR3 contains 12 residues. Germline V gives CDR1 SGDLS, CDR2 YYNGEE. V was trimmed by 1 base and J by 7 bases, leaving 5 bases between them. This clonotype was obtained from a man between 65 and 79 years old with acute or convalescent COVID-19. Source material: peripheral blood. J is TRBJ2-2 and V is TRBV9; D is ambiguous. The CDR3 nucleotides read TGTGCCAGCAGCGTATCGTACGGGGAGCTGTTTTTT. This gives the protein CASSVSYGELFF.